This T cell receptor (beta chain) was recorded in a study of CD8+CD57+ T cells in acquired aplastic anemia. Overall study findings and caveats: The CD8+ Simpson's diversity of patients and controls was not significantly different.

Genomic DNA, the template, was used for profiling of the TCR beta VDJ and CDR3. TCRdb fed the reads into MiXCR, producing one record per CDR3 protein. Here the sample spans some 220,000 distinct CDR3 sequences, roughly 33% being singletons. This clonotype occurred many times. What it binds is unknown. This CDR3 spans 13 amino acids. V gave up 3 bases and J gave up 0 bases, with 8 bases separating them. CDR1 SQVTM and CDR2 ANQGSEA come from the germline V gene. Specimen: sorted CD4+, CD8+, or CD8+CD57+ T cells (not recorded which) from PBMCs. The chain joins TRBV29-1 to TRBJ1-1; no reliable D call. The clonotype was recovered from a human donor in good health, serving as a control. DNA of the CDR3: TGCAGCGTTGATGGCAGGATGAACACTGAAGCTTTCTTT. Translated, it gives CSVDGRMNTEAFF. Looking up the rest from reference TRBV29-1 and TRBJ1-1 gives the full variable domain: SAVISQKPSRDICQRGTSLTIQCQVDSQVTMMFWYRQQPGQSLTLIATANQGSEATYESGFVIDKFPISRPNLTFSTLTVSNMSPEDSSIYLCSVDGRMNTEAFFGQGTRLTVV.